These T cell receptor beta chains were read from a single sample in a study of blood T cell repertoires in COVID-19. Generated by immunoSEQ multiplex PCR, the TCRdb table keeps only in-frame clones and is missing some. The table has 200,000 to 300,000 clones, 85% seen once. Sequenced: peripheral blood. Receptors originate from a woman in her sixties with active or convalescent COVID-19. Both conserved end residues are part of each CDR3. The D gene is left open where the match is weak. Clone size is stated in some rows and not others, as once, few, many or a class when expanded.

D	V	size	J	DNA	CDR3
NA	TRBV30	NA	TRBJ1-1	TGTGCCTGGAGTGTACAACCTGAAGCTTTCTTT	CAWSVQPEAFF
TRBD1	TRBV24-1	few	TRBJ1-2	TGTGCCACCAGCTCAGGGACAGCTGGCTATGGCTACACCTTC	CATSSGTAGYGYTF
NA	TRBV6-2/TRBV6-3	many	TRBJ2-1	TGTGCCAGCAGTTACTGGAACGGGAATGAGCAGTTCTTC	CASSYWNGNEQFF
NA	TRBV2	NA	TRBJ1-1	TGTGCCAGCCTTGCGGACAGATCGAACACTGAAGCTTTCTTT	CASLADRSNTEAFF
NA	TRBV7-9	NA	TRBJ1-5	TGTGCCAGCAGCCCCCCGGAGGGAGACACCCAGCATTTT	CASSPPEGDTQHF
TRBD1	TRBV29-1	NA	TRBJ1-2	TGCAGCGTGGGACAGGGGTCGTTTGGCTACACCTTC	CSVGQGSFGYTF
TRBD1	TRBV5-1	once	TRBJ2-3	TGCGCCAGCAGCCCAGGACAGGGGTCGGGCACAGATACGCAGTATTTT	CASSPGQGSGTDTQYF
NA	TRBV16	few	TRBJ1-1	TGTGCCAGCAGCCAATGGTACTATTCGGTGAACACTGAAGCTTTCTTT	CASSQWYYSVNTEAFF
TRBD1	TRBV7-9	NA	TRBJ1-4	TGTGCCAGCAGCGTCGGGACAGGGTATGAAAAACTGTTTTTT	CASSVGTGYEKLFF
NA	TRBV11-2	NA	TRBJ2-5	TGTGCCAGCAGCTTATTTCCCCCTCAGGGGGGAGAGACCCAGTACTTC	CASSLFPPQGGETQYF
NA	TRBV3-1/TRBV3-2	NA	TRBJ1-3	TGTGCCAGCAGCCATTCACTCGCGGGGGGAGTCACTGGAAACACCATATATTTT	CASSHSLAGGVTGNTIYF
NA	TRBV2	NA	TRBJ2-1	TGTGCCAGCATTTCCCAGACTTACAATGAGCAGTTCTTC	CASISQTYNEQFF
TRBD2	TRBV30	NA	TRBJ2-5	TGTGCCTGGGCCCTTTGGGGAGGGCGCCAAGAGACCCAGTACTTC	CAWALWGGRQETQYF
NA	TRBV15	NA	TRBJ1-1	TGTGCCACCATGGGGGGGTTGAACACTGAAGCTTTCTTT	CATMGGLNTEAFF
TRBD2	TRBV6-2/TRBV6-3	NA	TRBJ2-5	TGTGCCAGCAGTTACTCCTCTAGCGGGGGTGGAGAGACCCAGTACTTC	CASSYSSSGGGETQYF
NA	TRBV6-5	NA	TRBJ1-1	TGTGCCAGCAGCGCAGGGGCCGCAAACACTGAAGCTTTCTTT	CASSAGAANTEAFF
NA	TRBV7-9	NA	TRBJ2-7	TGTGCCAGCAGCTTCGAGGGTGTCTCCTACGAGCAGTACTTC	CASSFEGVSYEQYF
TRBD1	TRBV29-1	NA	TRBJ1-4	TGCAGCGCCAGGACAGGGGGGGGTGAAAAACTGTTTTTT	CSARTGGGEKLFF
NA	TRBV27	few	TRBJ1-1	TGTGCCAGCAGTTCCCGTCCCGCTCCCGGGGGGGGTGAAGCTTTCTTT	CASSSRPAPGGGEAFF